Included here is one T cell receptor (beta chain) sequence, with context. Its specificity is not known. Some clones are missing from TCRdb's copy, which holds only in-frame ones; the method was immunoSEQ multiplex PCR. The sample shows tens of thousands of clones, 84% of them seen only once. Trimming cost V 2 bases and J 6 bases, with 14 bases left between them. Per the germline V gene, CDR1 is SGHTS and CDR2 is YDEGEE. This CDR3 region has 14 residues. Time point in this sample: week 23, last vaccination. Each dose of the vaccine consisted of 300 ug of mutant IDH1 20-mer peptide, with topical imiquimod. This specimen comes from a study of a mutant IDH1 vaccine in newly diagnosed glioma. Study details: Either 4-6 weeks after radiotherapy alone or alongside temozolomide, vaccination was begun. Treated patients, about 60% male and about 38% female, averaged roughly 43 years of age. Patients got radiotherapy, temozolomide, or both beforehand, and most got both. Study-wide findings and caveats: Pseudoprogression appears to have had no connection to changes in top peripheral T cell clonotypes.

The sequence came from a man younger than 30 with glioma. V usage is TRBV5-8 and J usage is TRBJ1-2; TRBD1 might be the D (5 bases). Source: PBMCs, taken from a glioma patient whose treatment included an IDH1 peptide vaccine. The CDR3 nucleotides are TGTGCCAGCAGCTTCCGACAGAACTTGAATGGCTACACCTTC. Translated, it gives CASSFRQNLNGYTF. The full variable domain, with the rest looked up from reference TRBV5-8 and TRBJ1-2, is EAGVTQSPTHLIKTRGQQATLRCSPISGHTSVYWYQQALGLGLQFLLWYDEGEERNRGNFPPRFSGRQFPNYSSELNVNALELEDSALYLCASSFRQNLNGYTFGSGTRLTVV.